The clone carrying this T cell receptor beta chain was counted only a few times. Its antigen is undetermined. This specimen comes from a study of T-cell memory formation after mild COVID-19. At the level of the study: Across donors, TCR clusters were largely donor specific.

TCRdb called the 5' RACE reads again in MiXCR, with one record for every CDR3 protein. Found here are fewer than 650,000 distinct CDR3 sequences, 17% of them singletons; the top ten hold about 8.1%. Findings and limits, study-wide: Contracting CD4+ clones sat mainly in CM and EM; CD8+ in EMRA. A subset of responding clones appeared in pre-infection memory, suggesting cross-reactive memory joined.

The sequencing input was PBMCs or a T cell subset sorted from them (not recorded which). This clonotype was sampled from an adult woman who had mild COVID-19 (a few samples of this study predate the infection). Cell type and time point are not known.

The DNA of the CDR3 is TGTGCCAGCAGCCCAGAAACTAGCGGCCCACCGTACAATGAGCAGTTCTTC. This sequence encodes CASSPETSGPPYNEQFF. V is TRBV7-2 and J is TRBJ2-1; 8 bases fit TRBD2. Germline CDR1 is SGHTA and CDR2 is FQGNSA. Trimming took 5 bases from V and 4 from J; bases not matched to a gene: 13. The CDR3 runs to 17 residues.